The next 23 T cell receptor beta chains were all read from a single sample in a study of cytomegalovirus exposure and HLA in healthy donors. Researchers ran the PCR with 60 Vbeta and 13 Jbeta primers. Measured with immunoSEQ multiplex PCR; TCRdb has only the in-frame clones, and not every one. The sample records some 150,000 clones, approximately 78% being singletons. The source material was PBMCs. The receptors here all came from a woman aged 30 to 39 in good health and CMV-seropositive.

In DNA form, the CDR3 reads TGTGCCAGCAGCGACCGGACAGGGGAAGAGACCCAGTACTTC. Amino acid sequence: CASSDRTGEETQYF. The chain combines TRBV11-2 with TRBJ2-5; 9 nucleotides match TRBD1. Germline CDR1 is SGHAT and CDR2 is FQNNGV. Trimming at V came to 5 bases and at J to 3 bases, leaving 4 bases not matched to a gene. The CDR3 length is 14 residues.

The chain joins TRBV5-8 to TRBJ2-2, with D possibly being TRBD1 (6 bases). The length of the CDR3 is 19 residues. The V end lost 3 bases, the J end lost 5 bases, and 26 bases lay between the germline ends. Germline CDR1 SGHTS, CDR2 YDEGEE. CDR3 protein: CASSYLDSFYNPKTGELFF. CDR3 DNA: TGTGCCAGCAGCTATCTGGACAGTTTTTATAACCCAAAAACCGGGGAGCTGTTTTTT.

V gene TRBV4-2 combines with J gene TRBJ2-5; 10 nucleotides align to TRBD2. Per germline, CDR1 LGHNA and CDR2 YNFKEQ. The junction had 4 bases not matched to a gene; V was cut back by 1 base and J by 2 bases. This CDR3 has 16 amino acids. The CDR3 protein is CASSQVLAGVQETQYF. As DNA, the CDR3 is TGTGCCAGCAGCCAAGTCCTAGCGGGGGTACAAGAGACCCAGTACTTC.

This sequence joins TRBV11-1 and TRBJ2-7; the match to TRBD1 covers 10 bases. CDR3 length: 16 amino acids. Germline lookup yields CDR1 SGHAT and CDR2 FQDESV (reference sequence). Unmatched junction bases numbered 8, after V lost 4 bases and J lost 2 bases. CDR3 coding DNA: TGTGCCAGCAGCTCCCTGGACAGGGGGTTCCCCTACGAGCAGTACTTC. Translation gives CASSSLDRGFPYEQYF.

This clone has more than one count but fewer than ten. The CDR3 bases are TGTGCCAGCAGTGCCGGGACAGGGGGCTCAGATACGCAGTATTTT. It yields the protein CASSAGTGGSDTQYF. This chain connects TRBV6-4 to TRBJ2-3; 12 bases match TRBD1. This CDR3 is 15 amino acids long. CDR1 and CDR2 (germline): MRHNA, SNTAGT. V was clipped by 4 bases and J by 4 bases; unmatched bases: 3.

This sequence joins TRBV30 and TRBJ2-5, with a possible D match to TRBD1 (6 bases). CDR1 and CDR2 (germline): GTSNPN, SVGIG (reference sequence). V dropped 3 bases and J dropped 3 bases, with 14 bases sitting between them. CDR3 length equals 14 residues. The DNA of the CDR3 is TGTGCCTGGAGGGGGATGGGGGACAAAGAGACCCAGTACTTC. It yields the protein CAWRGMGDKETQYF.

The chain couples TRBV18 to TRBJ1-1, with a possible D match to TRBD1 (6 bases). V lost 4 bases, J lost 6 bases, and 12 bases lay in between. The germline V gene has CDR1 KGHSH and CDR2 LQKENI. The CDR3 runs 13 residues. Written as DNA, the CDR3 is TGTGCCAGCTCACAACAGGGAATCGCTGAAGCTTTCTTT. Its protein product is CASSQQGIAEAFF.

CDR3 in amino acids: CASSPGTSLTISDEQFF. DNA for the CDR3: TGCGCCAGCAGCCCCGGGACTAGCCTTACCATTTCCGATGAGCAGTTCTTC. The J gene is TRBJ2-1, the V gene TRBV5-1, with 9 bases fitting TRBD2. The V segment lost 4 bases and the J segment 8 bases; nucleotides outside the gene matches: 16. Germline V CDR1 and CDR2: SGHRS, YFSETQ. There are 17 residues in the CDR3.

This clone was found a few times. The chain joins TRBV2 to TRBJ1-5; the D is unclear. Germline V gives CDR1 SNHLY, CDR2 FYNNEI. The CDR3 is 12 amino acids. V lost 5 bases to trimming and J lost 0 bases, with 2 bases between them. CDR3 amino acids: CASSYSNQPQHF. The CDR3 bases are TGTGCCAGCAGTTATAGCAATCAGCCCCAGCATTTT.

As to this clone: The junction shows a germline mismatch at one end, possibly a read error. The chain combines TRBV2 with TRBJ2-3, with 7 bases matching TRBD1. This CDR3 has 14 residues. Germline values: CDR1 SNHLY, CDR2 FYNNEI. The CDR3 DNA reads as TGTGCAAGCACGGAGTTTACAGGGGAGGATACGCAGTATTTT. Encoded protein: CASTEFTGEDTQYF.

The chain combines TRBV28 with TRBJ1-2; no reliable D call. The CDR3 has 13 residues. The V end was cut by 7 bases, the J end by 4 bases, with 13 bases between. In germline, CDR1 is MDHEN, CDR2 SYDVKM. The DNA for the CDR3 is TGTGCCAGCAATGGCGGGGTTAGCTATGGCTACACCTTC. Translation: CASNGGVSYGYTF.

The J gene is TRBJ2-2, the V gene TRBV5-1; maybe TRBD1 (5 bases). Looked up from germline, CDR1 is SGHRS and CDR2 is YFSETQ. Trimming took 3 bases from V and 4 from J, leaving 16 bases between them. CDR3 length: 16 amino acids. CDR3 residues: CASSWGISGFTGELFF. The CDR3 bases are TGCGCCAGCAGCTGGGGAATATCAGGGTTCACCGGGGAGCTGTTTTTT.

This clone showed up just a few times. The chain couples TRBV9 to TRBJ2-3; 11 positions agree with TRBD1. The germline V gene encodes CDR1 SGDLS and CDR2 YYNGEE. The J segment lost 0 bases and the V segment lost 0 bases, leaving 9 bases of the junction unmatched. This CDR3 is built from 19 residues. CDR3 coding DNA: TGTGCCAGCAGCGTAGGATATTGGGACAGGGGGTATAGCACAGATACGCAGTATTTT. This encodes CASSVGYWDRGYSTDTQYF. Drawing the rest from reference TRBV9 and TRBJ2-3, the complete variable domain is DSGVTQTPKHLITATGQRVTLRCSPRSGDLSVYWYQQSLDQGLQFLIQYYNGEERAKGNILERFSAQQFPDLHSELNLSSLELGDSALYFCASSVGYWDRGYSTDTQYFGPGTRLTVL.

This clone was seen more than once but under ten times. V and J are TRBV30 and TRBJ1-4; 8 nucleotides line up with TRBD1. V lost 1 base, J lost 5 bases, and 6 bases stayed unmatched. The CDR3 totals 15 residues. In germline, CDR1 is GTSNPN, CDR2 SVGIG (reference sequence). The CDR3 coding sequence is TGTGCCTGGAGTGCCTTCCAGGGGGCGAATGAAAAACTGTTTTTT. This translates into CAWSAFQGANEKLFF.

The chain carries TRBV2 and TRBJ2-1, with a possible D match to TRBD2 (5 bases). CDR3 length: 15 residues. Germline lookup yields CDR1 SNHLY and CDR2 FYNNEI. The V end was cut by 5 bases, the J end by 9 bases, with 20 bases between. CDR3 bases: TGTGCCAGCAGTTCCGGGATTCCGGGTGGCTCTGAGCAGTTCTTC. This gives the protein CASSSGIPGGSEQFF.

The chain has TRBV5-1 and TRBJ1-1, with 7 bases identical to TRBD1. Germline-derived CDR1 and CDR2 are SGHRS and YFSETQ. The CDR3 runs 14 residues. The V and J ends lost 6 bases and 0 bases, in that order; junction bases with no gene match: 5. The CDR3: CASISGGLNTEAFF. The CDR3 coding sequence is TGCGCCAGCATATCAGGGGGTTTGAACACTGAAGCTTTCTTT.

Only one count was recorded for this clone. The chain uses TRBV12-5 and TRBJ1-5; 9 bases align to TRBD1. CDR3 size: 17 residues. Trimming cost V 6 bases and J 1 base; bases outside gene matches: 10. The V gene's germline CDR1 is LGHNT and CDR2 FRNRAP. Here the CDR3 reads CASGGSDRGKSNQPQHF. The CDR3 nucleotides are TGTGCTAGTGGGGGCTCTGACAGGGGGAAAAGCAATCAGCCCCAGCATTTT. The whole variable domain, remainder taken from reference TRBV12-5 and TRBJ1-5, is DARVTQTPRHKVTEMGQEVTMRCQPILGHNTVFWYRQTMMQGLELLAYFRNRAPLDDSGMPKDRFSAEMPDATLATLKIQPSEPRDSAVYFCASGGSDRGKSNQPQHFGDGTRLSIL.

This clone was counted between two and nine times. The chain uses TRBV9 and TRBJ1-1; tentative D call: TRBD1 (6 bases). V was cut by 3 bases and J by 0 bases, with 9 bases left in between. The CDR3 consists of 14 residues. Germline V gives CDR1 SGDLS, CDR2 YYNGEE. The CDR3 nucleotides are TGTGCCAGCAGCGCGACAGGTTTGAACACTGAAGCTTTCTTT. Translating gives CASSATGLNTEAFF.

This chain uses TRBV7-8 with TRBJ1-1, with a tentative D call TRBD1 (6 bases). The CDR3 runs 16 residues. V was cut by 4 bases and J by 1 base, with 16 bases left in between. The germline V gene has CDR1 SGHVS and CDR2 FQNEAQ. The CDR3 DNA is TGTGCCAGCAGCTCCCCCCTGAGGGGGACGAACACTGAAGCTTTCTTT. Its translation: CASSSPLRGTNTEAFF.

This sequence joins TRBV5-1 and TRBJ1-2; D perhaps matches TRBD1 (5 bases). V was clipped by 0 bases and J by 3 bases, with 9 bases between them. There are 14 residues in the CDR3. Germline CDR1 is SGHRS and CDR2 is YFSETQ. The CDR3 sequence is CASSLGRGDYGYTF. The CDR3, as DNA: TGCGCCAGCAGCTTGGGCCGGGGGGACTATGGCTACACCTTC.

The V gene is TRBV7-2, the J gene TRBJ1-3, with D perhaps TRBD1 (5 bases). CDR1 and CDR2 from the germline V gene are SGHTA and FQGNSA. Deletions cut 0 bases from V and 2 bases from J, with 14 bases between. The CDR3 has 17 amino acids. The CDR3 spells CASSLAGTTVTGNTIYF. CDR3 DNA sequence: TGTGCCAGCAGCTTAGCGGGAACGACAGTTACTGGAAACACCATATATTTT. The variable domain in full, with the rest retrieved from reference TRBV7-2 and TRBJ1-3, is GAGVSQSPSNKVTEKGKDVELRCDPISGHTALYWYRQSLGQGLEFLIYFQGNSAPDKSGLPSDRFSAERTGGSVSTLTIQRTQQEDSAVYLCASSLAGTTVTGNTIYFGEGSWLTVV.

Regarding this clone: One end of the junction varies from germline; a read error may be responsible. The chain joins TRBV7-9 to TRBJ2-5, with D unresolved. The CDR3 runs 11 residues. Germline V gene lookup returns CDR1 SEHNR and CDR2 FQNEAQ (reference sequence). CDR3 protein: CSSSPGSTQYF. Written as DNA, the CDR3 is TGTTCCAGCAGCCCCGGTAGCACCCAGTACTTC.

The CDR3 here is CASGRGLAGVTSTDTQYF. The CDR3 DNA reads as TGTGCTAGTGGCCGGGGGCTAGCGGGGGTGACTAGCACAGATACGCAGTATTTT. J is TRBJ2-3 and V is TRBV12-5, with 10 bases identical to TRBD2. CDR3 length: 18 residues. V lost 6 bases, J lost 0 bases, and 12 bases stayed unmatched. CDR1 and CDR2 (germline): LGHNT, FRNRAP.